Shown below are 20 T cell receptor beta chains from a single sample sequenced in a study of blood T cell repertoires in COVID-19 (dated by TCRdb to the early 2020s). Library preparation was by the immunoSEQ multiplex PCR assay. What TCRdb holds here is the immuneACCESS table cut down to in-frame rearrangements. Part of the clones is not present; checked against another copy, under half of the missing clones reflect an unresolved V gene, and the others are unexplained. Counted in this sample were over 300,000 clones; 85% to 90% of them appeared once. About 0.89% of the sample is taken by the ten largest. The sample was PBMCs or T cells enriched from blood (not recorded which). The source is a woman in her twenties or thirties with acute COVID-19.

This clone is a singleton in its sample. V is TRBV11-3 and J is TRBJ2-1, with D perhaps matching TRBD2 (5 bases). The CDR3 spans 17 residues. Looked up from germline, CDR1 is SGHNT and CDR2 is YENEEA. Trimming removed 4 bases from V and 5 bases from J, with 21 bases in between. CDR3 in amino acids: CASSSGLRSGANNEQFF. The CDR3, as DNA: TGTGCCAGCAGCTCTGGACTGCGCAGCGGTGCCAACAATGAGCAGTTCTTC.

This clone was seen a handful of times. This chain uses TRBV9 with TRBJ1-2; 9 bases line up with TRBD1. Unmatched junction bases numbered 8, after V lost 3 bases and J lost 5 bases. CDR3 size: 15 residues. Germline V CDR1 and CDR2: SGDLS, YYNGEE. The CDR3 DNA sequence: TGTGCCAGCAGCGCAGAACAGGGGGCTAGGTATGGCTACACCTTC. Encoded protein: CASSAEQGARYGYTF. The full variable domain, its missing parts supplied by reference TRBV9 and TRBJ1-2, is DSGVTQTPKHLITATGQRVTLRCSPRSGDLSVYWYQQSLDQGLQFLIQYYNGEERAKGNILERFSAQQFPDLHSELNLSSLELGDSALYFCASSAEQGARYGYTFGSGTRLTVV.

The chain is built from TRBV19 and TRBJ1-5; D possibly corresponds to TRBD1 (5 bases). This CDR3 comprises 16 residues. V lost 8 bases and J 4 bases, leaving 21 bases between the germline ends. Germline V gene data show CDR1 as LNHDA and CDR2 as SQIVND (reference sequence). CDR3 in DNA: TGTGCCAGTCTAGGGACTTATTCCCGCGGAAATCAGCCCCAGCATTTT. It specifies CASLGTYSRGNQPQHF.

This chain uses TRBV3-1 (or the pseudogene TRBV3-2) with TRBJ2-7, with 9 bases aligning to TRBD1. In germline, CDR1 is LGHDT, CDR2 YNNKEL (reference sequence). The V gene end was trimmed by 5 bases and the J gene end by 6 bases; junction bases not matched to a gene: 11. The CDR3 is 15 residues long. The CDR3 sequence: CASSRQPGQGGEQYF. CDR3 coding DNA: TGTGCCAGCAGCAGGCAGCCGGGACAGGGAGGCGAGCAGTACTTC.

The chain combines TRBV28 with TRBJ2-7, with 11 positions matching TRBD1. Germline values: CDR1 MDHEN, CDR2 SYDVKM. The CDR3 loop spans 17 amino acids. After removal of 2 bases from V and 0 bases from J, the junction contained 6 bases not matched to a gene. The CDR3 DNA follows: TGTGCCAGCAGTTTAAATCCGGGACAGGGGGTCTCCTACGAGCAGTACTTC. Amino acids: CASSLNPGQGVSYEQYF.

The V and J genes are TRBV6-5 and TRBJ2-4; D gene ambiguous. This CDR3 is 13 amino acids long. V gave up 6 bases and J gave up 3 bases, with 9 bases separating them. The germline gives CDR1 MNHEY, CDR2 SVGAGI. The DNA for the CDR3 is TGTGCCAGCAGATTTGCAGGCAAAAACATTCAGTACTTC. Translating gives CASRFAGKNIQYF.

This chain joins TRBV19 and TRBJ1-2; 9 bases match TRBD1. The CDR3 extends over 15 amino acids. Germline values: CDR1 LNHDA, CDR2 SQIVND (reference sequence). V dropped 8 bases and J dropped 4; count of bases not matched to a gene: 11. CDR3 residues: CASSSGDREPYGYTF. The DNA of the CDR3 is TGTGCCAGTTCGAGTGGGGACAGGGAACCCTATGGCTACACCTTC.

The rearrangement uses TRBV19 and TRBJ1-6, with D unresolved. The CDR3 is made up of 12 amino acids. CDR1 is LNHDA, CDR2 SQIVND, per germline (reference sequence). V was cut by 9 bases and J by 9 bases, with 12 bases left in between. As DNA, the CDR3 is TGTGCCAGCGAGGGAGACGGTTCACCCCTCCACTTT. The encoded protein is CASEGDGSPLHF.

This chain uses TRBV5-4 with TRBJ2-1; a weak D match, TRBD2 (6 bases). The CDR3 runs to 15 residues. Trimming removed 4 bases at V and 0 bases at J, with 11 bases between. CDR1 and CDR2 (germline): SGHNT, YYREEE (reference sequence). DNA of the CDR3: TGTGCCAGCAGCCTGGGACTTACCTCCTACAATGAGCAGTTCTTC. This sequence encodes CASSLGLTSYNEQFF.

The rearrangement uses TRBV7-9 and TRBJ1-1; a possible D gene is TRBD1 (6 bases). Trimming removed 0 bases from V and 8 bases from J, with 13 bases in between. The V gene's germline CDR1 is SEHNR and CDR2 FQNEAQ (reference sequence). The CDR3 is 14 amino acids. The CDR3 sequence is CASSLAGDIREAFF. The CDR3 nucleotides read TGTGCCAGCAGCTTAGCGGGGGACATTCGAGAAGCTTTCTTT.

Only a few counts were recorded for this clone. The chain recombines TRBV28 with TRBJ1-4; the match to TRBD1 covers 8 bases. CDR3 length: 13 residues. The germline V gene has CDR1 MDHEN and CDR2 SYDVKM. Trimming at V came to 10 bases and at J to 13 bases, leaving 14 bases not matched to a gene. DNA for the CDR3: TGTGCCACCTTTCAGGGGGAACAGGGGGGACTGTTTTTT. Translating it yields CATFQGEQGGLFF.

The DNA of the CDR3 is TGTGCCAGCAGCCCCACAGGGGAACCTACTTACGAGCAGTACTTC. Residues: CASSPTGEPTYEQYF. This chain links TRBV9 with TRBJ2-7; 7 bases agree with TRBD1. V gave up 4 bases and J gave up 4 bases; unmatched junction bases: 11. The CDR3 extends over 15 amino acids. The germline gives CDR1 SGDLS, CDR2 YYNGEE.

The J gene is TRBJ2-3, the V gene TRBV13; 16 bases line up with TRBD2. Trimming took 5 bases from V and 2 from J; bases not matched to a gene: 10. Per germline, CDR1 PRHDT and CDR2 FYEKMQ (reference sequence). The CDR3 is 19 residues long. This CDR3 is CASSTPGTSGGGPTDTQYF. CDR3 DNA: TGTGCCAGCAGCACACCCGGGACTAGCGGGGGGGGTCCCACAGATACGCAGTATTTT.

The chain links TRBV2 to TRBJ1-1; 9 bases line up with TRBD1. This CDR3 region has 14 residues. V trimming: 4 bases; J trimming: 5 bases; junction bases outside the gene matches: 5. The V gene's germline CDR1 is SNHLY and CDR2 FYNNEI. This CDR3 is CASSAGQGRTEAFF. CDR3 sequence (DNA): TGTGCCAGCAGTGCTGGACAGGGGAGGACTGAAGCTTTCTTT.

V is TRBV5-1 and J is TRBJ1-1, with a tentative D call TRBD1 (6 bases). The CDR3 runs 15 residues. Trimming took off 0 bases at V and 0 bases at J, with 9 bases between the two ends. Germline CDR1 reads SGHRS; CDR2 reads YFSETQ. The CDR3: CASSLAGDMNTEAFF. In DNA, the CDR3 is TGCGCCAGCAGCTTGGCAGGGGATATGAACACTGAAGCTTTCTTT.

This chain joins TRBV6-2 or TRBV6-3 and TRBJ2-2; no clear D. The V end lost 2 bases, the J end lost 4 bases, and 8 bases lay between the germline ends. The CDR3 consists of 14 residues. Germline CDR1 and CDR2: MNHEY and SVGEGT. The CDR3 DNA reads as TGTGCCAGCAGTTACGGTAGTTCCACCGGGGAGCTGTTTTTT. The encoded protein is CASSYGSSTGELFF.

In this sample, this clone turned up a few times. The chain recombines TRBV29-1 with TRBJ1-1; TRBD1 aligns across 8 bases. The CDR3 has 17 residues. Per the germline V gene, CDR1 is SQVTM and CDR2 is ANQGSEA. Losses at the gene ends were 0 bases for V and 1 base for J; bases not matched to a gene: 10. The CDR3 sequence: CSVEDHYLTGENTEAFF. The CDR3 nucleotides are TGCAGCGTTGAAGATCATTACTTGACAGGGGAGAACACTGAAGCTTTCTTT.

This chain joins TRBV3-1 (or the pseudogene TRBV3-2) and TRBJ1-2; 7 bases map to TRBD1. The V and J ends lost 5 bases and 4 bases, in that order; junction bases with no gene match: 4. This CDR3 spans 13 amino acids. The germline V gene has CDR1 LGHDT and CDR2 YNNKEL (reference sequence). In DNA form, the CDR3 reads TGTGCCAGCAGCTCCCGGACAGGCTATGGCTACACCTTC. Amino acid sequence: CASSSRTGYGYTF.

The CDR3, as DNA: TGTGCCAGCAGCGACGGGACAGGGTGGGACGAGCAGTACTTC. Amino acids: CASSDGTGWDEQYF. The chain links TRBV5-5 to TRBJ2-7, with 9 bases fitting TRBD1. The length of the CDR3 is 14 residues. V trimming: 4 bases; J trimming: 5 bases; junction bases outside the gene matches: 7. CDR1 SGHKS and CDR2 YYEKEE come from the germline V gene (reference sequence). The full variable domain, rest sourced from reference TRBV5-5 and TRBJ2-7, is DAGVTQSPTHLIKTRGQQVTLRCSPISGHKSVSWYQQVLGQGPQFIFQYYEKEERGRGNFPDRFSARQFPNYSSELNVNALLLGDSALYLCASSDGTGWDEQYFGPGTRLTVT.

The chain carries TRBV9 and TRBJ1-4; 11 bases are a match to TRBD1. The CDR3 contains 16 residues. The J segment lost 4 bases and the V segment lost 2 bases, leaving 4 bases of the junction unmatched. Germline V CDR1 and CDR2: SGDLS, YYNGEE. In nucleotides, the CDR3 is TGTGCCAGCAGCGTCGCCGGGACAGGGGGTAATGAAAAACTGTTTTTT. Protein: CASSVAGTGGNEKLFF. Full variable domain (missing parts from reference TRBV9 and TRBJ1-4): DSGVTQTPKHLITATGQRVTLRCSPRSGDLSVYWYQQSLDQGLQFLIQYYNGEERAKGNILERFSAQQFPDLHSELNLSSLELGDSALYFCASSVAGTGGNEKLFFGSGTQLSVL.